The 32 T cell receptor beta chains in this list originate from one sample, sequenced in a study of blood T cell repertoires in COVID-19. Only in-frame clones appear in the TCRdb table, and some are missing; sequencing was by immunoSEQ multiplex PCR. The table records some 320,000 clones, 70% to 90% of them present only once. The sequencing sample was made of peripheral blood. Receptor source: a human donor in a cohort sampled during active COVID-19.

V and J are TRBV2 and TRBJ2-1; weak D call: TRBD2 (5 bases). The CDR3 consists of 12 residues. V lost 3 bases and J 6 bases, leaving 6 bases between the germline ends. CDR1 and CDR2 from the germline V gene are SNHLY and FYNNEI. The CDR3 bases are TGTGCCAGCAGTGAGGACTCCAATGAGCAGTTCTTC. Translation: CASSEDSNEQFF. The full variable domain, in which reference TRBV2 and TRBJ2-1 provide the parts outside the CDR3, is EPEVTQTPSHQVTQMGQEVILRCVPISNHLYFYWYRQILGQKVEFLVSFYNNEISEKSEIFDDQFSVERPDGSNFTLKIRSTKLEDSAMYFCASSEDSNEQFFGPGTRLTVL.

This clone was observed a single time. The V and J genes are TRBV19 and TRBJ1-5; D is possibly TRBD1 (5 bases). V lost 5 bases and J 5 bases, leaving 7 bases between the germline ends. The CDR3 runs to 12 residues. CDR1 is LNHDA and CDR2 is SQIVND in the germline V gene (reference sequence). The CDR3 DNA is TGTGCCAGTAGTCGGGGGGATCAGCCCCAGCATTTT. Its translation is CASSRGDQPQHF.

CDR3 DNA sequence: TGTGCCAGTAGTCGACAGGGAGCTAATGAAAAACTGTTTTTT. Amino acid sequence: CASSRQGANEKLFF. This chain connects TRBV19 to TRBJ1-4; the match to TRBD1 covers 7 bases. Germline CDR1 reads LNHDA; CDR2 reads SQIVND (reference sequence). V was clipped by 5 bases and J by 3 bases; unmatched bases: 3. This CDR3 spans 14 amino acids.

The gene calls are TRBV25-1 and TRBJ1-2; 11 positions agree with TRBD1. The CDR3 has 13 amino acids. Germline CDR1 MGHDK, CDR2 SYGVNS. The V gene end was trimmed by 6 bases and the J gene end by 3 bases; junction bases not matched to a gene: 0. The CDR3: CASRGQGDYGYTF. The CDR3 bases are TGTGCCAGCAGGGGACAGGGGGACTATGGCTACACCTTC.

The genes are TRBV6-5 and TRBJ1-1; no firm D call. The CDR3 spans 12 residues. Per germline, CDR1 MNHEY and CDR2 SVGAGI. V gave up 6 bases and J gave up 2 bases, with 7 bases separating them. The DNA of the CDR3 is TGTGCCAGCAGGCACACAAACACTGAAGCTTTCTTT. As protein: CASRHTNTEAFF.

This rearrangement joins TRBV5-1 to TRBJ2-2, with a weak D call TRBD2 (6 bases). This CDR3 is built from 15 residues. Trimming removed 4 bases from V and 1 base from J, with 11 bases in between. The germline V gene has CDR1 SGHRS and CDR2 YFSETQ. The CDR3 spells CASSAGTWNTGELFF. Here the CDR3 DNA reads TGCGCCAGCAGCGCCGGGACTTGGAACACCGGGGAGCTGTTTTTT.

This clone was found once. V is TRBV24-1 and J is TRBJ1-5, with D possibly matching TRBD1 (5 bases). CDR3 size: 15 residues. Germline CDR1 is KGHDR and CDR2 is SFDVKD. V lost 4 bases and J 8 bases, leaving 17 bases between the germline ends. CDR3 in DNA: TGTGCCACCAGTGACCGGACCGGGGGATGGGAGCCCCAGCATTTT. Its protein product is CATSDRTGGWEPQHF.

The gene calls are TRBV6-6 and TRBJ1-5, with D perhaps matching TRBD1 (6 bases). The CDR3 spans 17 residues. From germline, CDR1 is MNHNY and CDR2 SVGAGI (reference sequence). V was shortened by 5 bases and J by 0 bases, with 17 bases between the two germline ends. In nucleotides, the CDR3 is TGTGCCAGCAGTCTACCGGGACACGTATATAGCAATCAGCCCCAGCATTTT. This codes for CASSLPGHVYSNQPQHF.

The sample holds many counts of this clone. The chain combines TRBV5-5 with TRBJ1-2; no firm D call. The V gene's germline CDR1 is SGHKS and CDR2 YYEKEE (reference sequence). CDR3 size: 15 residues. Trimming removed 2 bases at V and 6 bases at J, with 17 bases between. CDR3 amino acids: CASSFRLTGKDGYTF. CDR3 coding DNA: TGTGCCAGCAGCTTTCGTCTCACGGGGAAGGATGGCTACACCTTC.

This sequence joins TRBV5-5 and TRBJ1-2, with D maybe TRBD1 (5 bases). The length of the CDR3 is 12 residues. V was clipped by 7 bases and J by 6 bases, with 13 bases between them. Per germline, CDR1 SGHKS and CDR2 YYEKEE (reference sequence). As DNA, the CDR3 is TGTGCCAGCCGGGACTTTAAGAATGGCTACACCTTC. The encoded protein is CASRDFKNGYTF.

The chain uses TRBV5-1 and TRBJ2-7, with TRBD1 as a possible D gene (5 bases). Trimming stripped 2 bases from V and 4 bases from J, with 10 bases between. Germline assignment: CDR1 SGHRS and CDR2 YFSETQ. The CDR3 contains 13 residues. The CDR3 loop reads CASSFSQGYEQYF. The CDR3 DNA follows: TGCGCCAGCAGCTTTAGCCAGGGTTACGAGCAGTACTTC.

The chain combines TRBV11-1 with TRBJ2-7, with D hard to call. There are 14 residues in the CDR3. The germline V gene has CDR1 SGHAT and CDR2 FQDESV (reference sequence). Trimming shortened V by 5 bases and J by 0 bases, and 11 bases separated the two germline ends. CDR3 amino acids: CASSREDISYEQYF. The CDR3 DNA is TGTGCCAGCAGCCGCGAAGACATCTCCTACGAGCAGTACTTC.

Many counts were recorded for this clone. This chain's CDR3 is CASSFNRQGGTEAFF. The DNA of the CDR3 is TGTGCCAGCAGCTTCAACCGACAGGGCGGCACTGAAGCTTTCTTT. The chain employs TRBV7-8 and TRBJ1-1, with TRBD1 identical over 7 bases. CDR1 and CDR2 from the germline V gene are SGHVS and FQNEAQ. J lost 4 bases, V lost 3 bases, and 8 bases had no gene match. There are 15 residues in the CDR3.

The rearrangement joins TRBV7-9 to TRBJ2-3, with 10 bases identical to TRBD2. CDR3 length: 16 residues. Unmatched junction bases numbered 5, after V lost 1 base and J lost 4 bases. CDR1 SEHNR and CDR2 FQNEAQ come from the germline V gene (reference sequence). The DNA for the CDR3 is TGTGCCAGCAGCTTAGTACTAGCGGGACCCGCAGATACGCAGTATTTT. Protein product: CASSLVLAGPADTQYF. Based on the CDR3 plus reference TRBV7-9 and TRBJ2-3, the full variable domain is DTGVSQNPRHKITKRGQNVTFRCDPISEHNRLYWYRQTLGQGPEFLTYFQNEAQLEKSRLLSDRFSAERPKGSFSTLEIQRTEQGDSAMYLCASSLVLAGPADTQYFGPGTRLTVL.

There are a few counts of this clone. The rearrangement joins TRBV5-6 to TRBJ1-1; 9 bases agree with TRBD1. Germline CDR1 is SGHDT and CDR2 is YYEEEE. The CDR3 contains 15 residues. The ends lost 4 bases at V and 0 bases at J; junction bases unmatched: 4. Here the CDR3 DNA reads TGTGCCAGCAGCACGTGGGACAGGGTGAACACTGAAGCTTTCTTT. This gives the protein CASSTWDRVNTEAFF.

V usage is TRBV12-5 and J usage is TRBJ1-5; D is unresolved. The CDR3 is 15 residues long. Trimming left V 7 bases short and J 1 base short, with 14 bases between. Germline V gives CDR1 LGHNT, CDR2 FRNRAP. The CDR3, as DNA: TGTGCTAGTGCTCGAGATTTTTCCAGCAATCAGCCCCAGCATTTT. Amino acid sequence: CASARDFSSNQPQHF.

The chain is built from TRBV7-2 and TRBJ2-5, with no clear D. The CDR3 runs to 13 residues. Germline CDR1 and CDR2: SGHTA and FQGNSA. Trimming removed 1 base from V and 5 bases from J, with 8 bases in between. This CDR3 is CASSLVVAETQYF. Written as DNA, the CDR3 is TGTGCCAGCAGCTTAGTGGTAGCCGAGACCCAGTACTTC.

V gene TRBV9 combines with J gene TRBJ2-7; 9 nucleotides match TRBD2. This CDR3 is built from 15 residues. Germline V gene sequence: CDR1 SGDLS, CDR2 YYNGEE. Trimming removed 0 bases from V and 5 bases from J; junction bases left unmatched: 6. CDR3 in amino acids: CASSVVSGGTHEQYF. The CDR3 DNA is TGTGCCAGCAGCGTAGTGAGCGGGGGGACCCACGAGCAGTACTTC.

The V gene is TRBV24-1, the J gene TRBJ2-7; D may be TRBD1 (5 bases). Trimming cost V 4 bases and J 6 bases, with 12 bases left between them. The CDR3 covers 13 residues. Germline loops: CDR1 KGHDR, CDR2 SFDVKD. CDR3 in amino acids: CATSDPGSLEQYF. In DNA form, the CDR3 reads TGTGCCACCAGTGACCCAGGGTCTCTCGAGCAGTACTTC.

The V gene is TRBV6-5, the J gene TRBJ1-1; 7 bases line up with TRBD1. The CDR3 runs 14 residues. J was trimmed by 4 bases and V by 4 bases; bases with no gene match: 6. The germline V gene has CDR1 MNHEY and CDR2 SVGAGI. The CDR3 nucleotides read TGTGCCAGCAGTTCGAGGGGGCGGTCCACTGAAGCTTTCTTT. This codes for CASSSRGRSTEAFF.

The V and J genes are TRBV18 and TRBJ2-7; tentatively, D is TRBD1 (6 bases). The germline V gene encodes CDR1 KGHSH and CDR2 LQKENI. The CDR3 loop spans 14 amino acids. Trimming took 2 bases from V and 4 from J, leaving 12 bases between them. This chain's CDR3 is CASSPGPGAYEQYF. As DNA, the CDR3 is TGTGCCAGCTCACCAGGGCCAGGGGCTTACGAGCAGTACTTC.

The chain has TRBV27 and TRBJ2-1; 9 bases map to TRBD1. The CDR3 is 19 amino acids. CDR1 is MNHEY and CDR2 is SMNVEV in the germline V gene (reference sequence). Unmatched junction bases numbered 15, after V lost 2 bases and J lost 4 bases. CDR3 loop: CASSLPIPGQGAGYNEQFF. In DNA, the CDR3 is TGTGCCAGCAGTTTACCGATCCCGGGACAGGGCGCGGGGTACAATGAGCAGTTCTTC.

The chain combines TRBV18 with TRBJ2-6; the D gene is possibly TRBD1 (5 bases). Germline V gene sequence: CDR1 KGHSH, CDR2 LQKENI. CDR3 length equals 16 residues. V was clipped by 3 bases and J by 4 bases, with 13 bases between them. The CDR3, as DNA: TGTGCCAGCTCACCTAACTCAGGGTCCGGGGCCAACGTCCTGACTTTC. Its translation is CASSPNSGSGANVLTF.

The V gene is TRBV6-5, the J gene TRBJ1-1; 8 bases line up with TRBD1. The CDR3 length is 14 residues. V trimming: 7 bases; J trimming: 10 bases; junction bases outside the gene matches: 14. CDR1 is MNHEY, CDR2 SVGAGI, per germline. CDR3 DNA sequence: TGTGCCAGCACCTCGGGACAGGCCAACTTGGGAGCTTTCTTT. This encodes CASTSGQANLGAFF.

J is TRBJ2-7 and V is TRBV18, with D perhaps TRBD2 (6 bases). This CDR3 has 14 amino acids. Germline assignment: CDR1 KGHSH and CDR2 LQKENI. V shed 6 bases and J shed 0 bases, with 12 bases lying between them. In DNA form, the CDR3 reads TGTGCCAGCTCGTTAGCGGCCAACTCCTACGAGCAGTACTTC. Its translation: CASSLAANSYEQYF.

This sequence joins TRBV24-1 and TRBJ1-1, with a possible D match to TRBD1 (6 bases). In germline, CDR1 is KGHDR, CDR2 SFDVKD. V was pared by 3 bases and J by 3 bases, with 28 bases between. This CDR3 region has 20 residues. CDR3 bases: TGTGCCACCAGTGATACCTCAAGCTCTGCACCGGGACAATTGTACACTGAAGCTTTCTTT. It translates to CATSDTSSSAPGQLYTEAFF.

The rearrangement links TRBV11-2 to TRBJ2-4; 7 bases map to TRBD1. CDR1 is SGHAT and CDR2 is FQNNGV in the germline V gene. CDR3 length equals 14 residues. V gave up 3 bases and J gave up 3 bases; unmatched junction bases: 2. CDR3 sequence: CASSFTGVKNIQYF. In DNA, the CDR3 is TGTGCCAGCAGCTTCACAGGGGTCAAAAACATTCAGTACTTC.

CDR3 protein: CSASKDSYGYTF. CDR3 nucleotides: TGCAGTGCTAGTAAGGACAGCTATGGCTACACCTTC. V usage is TRBV20-1 and J usage is TRBJ1-2, with a possible D match to TRBD1 (6 bases). CDR3 size: 12 residues. V was pared by 3 bases and J by 4 bases, with 9 bases between. CDR1 DFQATT and CDR2 SNEGSKA come from the germline V gene (reference sequence).

V and J are TRBV6-5 and TRBJ1-4, with D perhaps TRBD1 (5 bases). V was clipped by 8 bases and J by 7 bases, with 14 bases between them. This CDR3 contains 13 residues. Germline CDR1 is MNHEY and CDR2 is SVGAGI. CDR3 loop: CASQRGESEKLFF. The DNA for the CDR3 is TGTGCCAGCCAGCGGGGGGAGAGTGAAAAACTGTTTTTT.

This clone has only one observation. The chain joins TRBV12-5 to TRBJ1-5; D possibly corresponds to TRBD1 (5 bases). The CDR3 covers 14 residues. V shed 2 bases and J shed 4 bases, with 9 bases lying between them. Germline CDR1 reads LGHNT; CDR2 reads FRNRAP. CDR3 DNA: TGTGCTAGTGGTTTGACCGCAGGGAATCAGCCCCAGCATTTT. Protein product: CASGLTAGNQPQHF.

This sequence joins TRBV29-1 and TRBJ1-2; D perhaps matches TRBD1 (6 bases). Per the germline V gene, CDR1 is SQVTM and CDR2 is ANQGSEA. The CDR3 runs 14 residues. With 5 bases removed from V and 1 base from J, the gap between germline ends came to 14 bases. CDR3 loop: CSVSATGLNYGYTF. The CDR3 DNA reads TGCAGCGTTTCCGCCACAGGGCTTAACTATGGCTACACCTTC.

This chain uses TRBV5-1 with TRBJ2-3; 13 bases align to TRBD2. From germline, CDR1 is SGHRS and CDR2 YFSETQ. Trimming removed 1 base from V and 3 bases from J; junction bases left unmatched: 2. The CDR3 extends over 16 amino acids. This chain's CDR3 is CASSLRTSGGTDTQYF. The CDR3 DNA follows: TGCGCCAGCAGCTTGCGGACTAGCGGGGGAACAGATACGCAGTATTTT.